The 29 T cell receptor beta chains below all came from one sample that was sequenced in a study of CD8+ T cells in alopecia areata. The sequencing template was cDNA reverse transcribed from extracted RNA. Profiled with immunoSEQ multiplex PCR; TCRdb holds only in-frame clones, not every one. The repertoire holds 110,000 to 150,000 clones, around 51% seen once, with roughly 0.92% in the top ten. The source material was CD4+ T cells sorted from blood, sampled at week 0. The receptors derive from a human donor with alopecia areata.

The rearrangement links TRBV2 to TRBJ2-6; unclear D gene. The germline gives CDR1 SNHLY, CDR2 FYNNEI. V lost 11 bases, J lost 1 base, and 6 bases lay in between. The CDR3 loop spans 12 amino acids. CDR3 nucleotide sequence: TGTGCCGTAAAGTCTGGGGCCAACGTCCTGACTTTC. Amino acids: CAVKSGANVLTF.

The genes are TRBV9 and TRBJ2-2; TRBD2 aligns across 8 bases. Germline CDR1 is SGDLS and CDR2 is YYNGEE. V dropped 0 bases and J dropped 1; count of bases not matched to a gene: 5. The CDR3 sequence is 17 residues long. CDR3 coding DNA: TGTGCCAGCAGCGTAGGTTCTAGCGGGTTGAACACCGGGGAGCTGTTTTTT. Amino acid sequence: CASSVGSSGLNTGELFF.

This clone was counted between two and nine times. The chain couples TRBV7-2 to TRBJ2-7; no clear D. Looked up from germline, CDR1 is SGHTA and CDR2 is FQGNSA. The V end lost 8 bases, the J end lost 7 bases, and 18 bases lay between the germline ends. This CDR3 is built from 13 residues. The CDR3 DNA sequence: TGTGCCAGCCTTAGAGAGATCCCTGGGGAGCAGTACTTC. It encodes CASLREIPGEQYF.

This clone was seen a single time. CDR3 nucleotides: TGTGCCTGGGACCTCGGACGGCGGGCCTATGGCTACACCTTC. It is translated as CAWDLGRRAYGYTF. This sequence joins TRBV30 and TRBJ1-2; no clear D. From germline, CDR1 is GTSNPN and CDR2 SVGIG (reference sequence). This CDR3 spans 14 amino acids. The germline V and J ends were trimmed by 5 bases and 4 bases, with 17 bases remaining between them.

This clone was recorded a few times. V and J are TRBV15 and TRBJ2-3; tentatively, D is TRBD1 (6 bases). The CDR3 is made up of 13 amino acids. The V end was cut by 3 bases, the J end by 4 bases, with 8 bases between. CDR1 LNHNV and CDR2 YYDKDF come from the germline V gene (reference sequence). The CDR3 protein is CATSRGQPDTQYF. In DNA, the CDR3 is TGTGCCACCAGCAGGGGACAACCAGATACGCAGTATTTT.

This clone was seen more than once but under ten times. The CDR3 reads CSRGETGTQYF. CDR3 coding DNA: TGCAGTCGCGGGGAAACGGGTACGCAGTATTTT. The V gene is TRBV20-1, the J gene TRBJ2-3; D may be TRBD2 (6 bases). This CDR3 comprises 11 residues. Germline V CDR1 and CDR2: DFQATT, SNEGSKA (reference sequence). V was cut by 8 bases and J by 8 bases, with 14 bases left in between.

This clone was found a few times. The chain couples TRBV29-1 to TRBJ1-2; 7 bases map to TRBD1. This CDR3 comprises 13 residues. CDR1 SQVTM and CDR2 ANQGSEA come from the germline V gene. The ends lost 3 bases at V and 8 bases at J; junction bases unmatched: 9. The CDR3 DNA follows: TGCAGCGTTGAGCCACCAGGGGGTAGGGGCTACACCTTC. Translated: CSVEPPGGRGYTF.

The chain carries TRBV29-1 and TRBJ1-2; 8 bases fit TRBD1. Trimming at V came to 6 bases and at J to 3 bases, leaving 6 bases not matched to a gene. The CDR3 runs to 13 residues. Germline V CDR1 and CDR2: SQVTM, ANQGSEA. In DNA form, the CDR3 reads TGCAGCGTCTCCGGACAGGGTGACTATGGCTACACCTTC. Amino acids: CSVSGQGDYGYTF.

V gene TRBV29-1 combines with J gene TRBJ2-3, with 9 bases matching TRBD2. CDR1 is SQVTM and CDR2 is ANQGSEA in the germline V gene. This CDR3 spans 13 amino acids. Trimming cost V 7 bases and J 7 bases; bases outside gene matches: 9. For the CDR3, the DNA is TGCAGCGCCGTTAGCGGGGGCTTTAATACGCAGTATTTT. This translates into CSAVSGGFNTQYF.

This clone showed up just a few times. The V call is TRBV27, the J call TRBJ1-2, with 9 bases identical to TRBD1. Germline-derived CDR1 and CDR2 are MNHEY and SMNVEV (reference sequence). The CDR3 has 17 residues. Unmatched junction bases numbered 18, after V lost 6 bases and J lost 7 bases. CDR3 region: CASRLSRDRELHLGYTF. CDR3 bases: TGTGCCAGCAGACTGAGTAGGGACAGGGAACTCCATCTTGGCTACACCTTC.

CDR3 DNA sequence: TGTGCCAGCCGAGGGGGGAGCGGGGCCAACGTCCTGACTTTC. Translating it yields CASRGGSGANVLTF. The chain employs TRBV19 and TRBJ2-6; D may match TRBD1 or TRBD2 (6 bases each). This CDR3 spans 14 amino acids. Germline V gives CDR1 LNHDA, CDR2 SQIVND (reference sequence). Trimming pared 9 bases from V and 4 bases from J, leaving 13 bases between.

This clone was seen only a few times. In nucleotides, the CDR3 is TGCAGCGTTGTCCGCGACTGGAATGGCTACACCTTC. Protein product: CSVVRDWNGYTF. The rearrangement links TRBV29-1 to TRBJ1-2; no reliable D call. Germline CDR1 is SQVTM and CDR2 is ANQGSEA. V was trimmed by 4 bases and J by 6 bases, leaving 12 bases between them. The CDR3 has 12 amino acids.

The CDR3 DNA sequence: TGCAGCGTGTCGGACAGCTCTGGGGCCAACGTCCTGACTTTC. It translates to CSVSDSSGANVLTF. V is TRBV29-1 and J is TRBJ2-6, with D perhaps matching TRBD1 (6 bases). V gave up 6 bases and J gave up 0 bases, with 9 bases separating them. The CDR3 totals 14 residues. Germline V lookup: CDR1 SQVTM, CDR2 ANQGSEA.

This clone was picked up a small number of times. The chain links TRBV29-1 to TRBJ2-7, with D unclear. V lost 4 bases and J 5 bases, leaving 12 bases between the germline ends. CDR1 and CDR2 from the germline V gene are SQVTM and ANQGSEA. The length of the CDR3 is 12 residues. CDR3 bases: TGCAGCGTTGCCGGACCGACGAACGAGCAGTACTTC. Residues: CSVAGPTNEQYF.

This clone came up a few times. The CDR3 nucleotides are TGTGCCAGCCGTTTAGCGGTAGGCTCCTACAATGAGCAGTTCTTC. Its protein product is CASRLAVGSYNEQFF. The rearrangement uses TRBV19 and TRBJ2-1, with a possible D match to TRBD2 (6 bases). Trimming pared 9 bases from V and 0 bases from J, leaving 15 bases between. Germline V gene sequence: CDR1 LNHDA, CDR2 SQIVND (reference sequence). The CDR3 covers 15 residues.

DNA for the CDR3: TGTGCCAGCAGCCCTTACAGGCGAGGAGAAGCTTTCTTT. Its protein product is CASSPYRRGEAFF. V usage is TRBV28 and J usage is TRBJ1-1; D might be TRBD1 (5 bases). Between the trimmed V and J ends, which lost 6 bases and 8 bases, there was a span of 16 bases. Germline CDR1 reads MDHEN; CDR2 reads SYDVKM. The CDR3 sequence is 13 residues long. The full variable domain, rest sourced from reference TRBV28 and TRBJ1-1, is DVKVTQSSRYLVKRTGEKVFLECVQDMDHENMFWYRQDPGLGLRLIYFSYDVKMKEKGDIPEGYSVSREKKERFSLILESASTNQTSMYLCASSPYRRGEAFFGQGTRLTVV.

This clone appeared a few times. This chain links TRBV29-1 with TRBJ2-1, with D perhaps TRBD2 (5 bases). V was cut by 1 base and J by 0 bases, with 10 bases left in between. The CDR3 contains 15 residues. Germline V gene sequence: CDR1 SQVTM, CDR2 ANQGSEA. In nucleotides, the CDR3 is TGCAGCGTTGAAGTCCCGGGAAGCTCCTACAATGAGCAGTTCTTC. It encodes CSVEVPGSSYNEQFF.

This clone came up a few times. The V call is TRBV30, the J call TRBJ1-5; D not resolved. The germline V gene encodes CDR1 GTSNPN and CDR2 SVGIG (reference sequence). The CDR3 contains 13 residues. With 2 bases removed from V and 5 bases from J, the gap between germline ends came to 10 bases. CDR3 DNA: TGTGCCTGGAGTAGGGTGCTCGATCAGCCCCAGCATTTT. It encodes CAWSRVLDQPQHF.

The sample holds a few counts of this clone. The rearrangement uses TRBV30 and TRBJ2-5; weak D call: TRBD2 (5 bases). CDR3 length: 14 residues. CDR1 GTSNPN and CDR2 SVGIG come from the germline V gene (reference sequence). The V gene lost 5 bases and the J gene lost 5 bases, with 18 bases spanning the gap. In DNA form, the CDR3 reads TGTGCCTGGTTGTCCCTGCAAGGAGGCGAGACCCAGTACTTC. Encoded protein: CAWLSLQGGETQYF. The full variable domain, completed using reference TRBV30 and TRBJ2-5, is SQTIHQWPATLVQPVGSPLSLECTVEGTSNPNLYWYRQAAGRGLQLLFYSVGIGQISSEVPQNLSASRPQDRQFILSSKKLLLSDSGFYLCAWLSLQGGETQYFGPGTRLLVL.

The rearrangement uses TRBV25-1 and TRBJ1-2, with unresolved D. Trimming left V 3 bases short and J 7 bases short, with 12 bases between. The V gene's germline CDR1 is MGHDK and CDR2 SYGVNS. The CDR3 loop spans 13 amino acids. CDR3 region: CASSDRTLSGYTF. CDR3 nucleotides: TGTGCCAGCAGTGACCGGACCCTCAGTGGCTACACCTTC.

In DNA form, the CDR3 reads TGTGCCAGCAGCCCGGACTACGCCTCCTACAATGAGCAGTTCTTC. Residues: CASSPDYASYNEQFF. The genes are TRBV7-3 and TRBJ2-1; D might be TRBD2 (6 bases). The CDR3 sequence is 15 residues long. V lost 5 bases to trimming and J lost 0 bases, with 11 bases between them. In germline, CDR1 is SGHTA, CDR2 FQGTGA.

About this clone itself: A junction end diverges from the germline sequence, so it may reflect a read error. This chain uses TRBV23-1 with TRBJ1-2; D unclear. TRBV23-1 is treated as an ORF (open reading frame) with a function not yet certain. The CDR3 spans 9 residues. This CDR3 is CASSQVPDF. The CDR3 DNA reads TGCGCCAGCAGTCAAGTTCCGGATTTC.

This clone occurred once. The chain recombines TRBV5-1 with TRBJ2-1; D is perhaps TRBD1 (6 bases). Germline CDR1 reads SGHRS; CDR2 reads YFSETQ. Trimming cost V 5 bases and J 0 bases, with 9 bases left between them. CDR3 size: 14 residues. The DNA for the CDR3 is TGCGCCAGCAGTTCGGACAGCTCCTACAATGAGCAGTTCTTC. It encodes CASSSDSSYNEQFF.

This clone was found a few times. This chain joins TRBV29-1 and TRBJ2-3, with D perhaps matching TRBD1 or TRBD2 (5 bases each). This CDR3 is 13 amino acids long. Germline V CDR1 and CDR2: SQVTM, ANQGSEA. V shed 6 bases and J shed 5 bases, with 15 bases lying between them. The CDR3 loop reads CSVDAGTQDTQYF. The CDR3 region has the DNA TGCAGCGTAGATGCCGGGACCCAAGATACGCAGTATTTT.

The chain uses TRBV5-1 and TRBJ1-1; D ambiguous. V lost 0 bases and J 0 bases, leaving 6 bases between the germline ends. Germline CDR1 is SGHRS and CDR2 is YFSETQ. The CDR3 contains 14 residues. CDR3 in DNA: TGCGCCAGCAGCTTGGAACTGATGAACACTGAAGCTTTCTTT. Its translation: CASSLELMNTEAFF.

The chain has TRBV2 and TRBJ2-5; no clear D. Trimming cost V 4 bases and J 7 bases, with 16 bases left between them. This CDR3 comprises 14 residues. Germline V CDR1 and CDR2: SNHLY, FYNNEI. CDR3 DNA sequence: TGTGCCAGCAGTGTTGCAGAGTCACTTTCGACCCAGTACTTC. It is translated as CASSVAESLSTQYF.

The gene calls are TRBV5-1 and TRBJ2-7, with D unresolved. Germline values: CDR1 SGHRS, CDR2 YFSETQ. The CDR3 covers 13 residues. Trimming shortened V by 6 bases and J by 2 bases, and 12 bases separated the two germline ends. In DNA form, the CDR3 reads TGCGCCAGCACTCTACTGGATACCTACGAGCAGTACTTC. Residues: CASTLLDTYEQYF.

This chain connects TRBV30 to TRBJ2-1; a weak D match, TRBD2 (6 bases). The CDR3 extends over 14 amino acids. The V end lost 4 bases, the J end lost 1 base, and 11 bases lay between the germline ends. CDR1 is GTSNPN and CDR2 is SVGIG in the germline V gene (reference sequence). CDR3 in DNA: TGTGCCTGGATGGGAGGACGGTCCTACAATGAGCAGTTCTTC. Its translation: CAWMGGRSYNEQFF. Using reference TRBV30 and TRBJ2-1 for the parts outside the CDR3, the full variable domain is SQTIHQWPATLVQPVGSPLSLECTVEGTSNPNLYWYRQAAGRGLQLLFYSVGIGQISSEVPQNLSASRPQDRQFILSSKKLLLSDSGFYLCAWMGGRSYNEQFFGPGTRLTVL.

The gene calls are TRBV30 and TRBJ1-1; possibly TRBD1 for D (6 bases). The CDR3 contains 18 residues. Trimming removed 0 bases at V and 0 bases at J, with 20 bases between. CDR1 is GTSNPN, CDR2 SVGIG, per germline (reference sequence). The CDR3 region has the DNA TGTGCCTGGAGTGTACGGGGACCCGGACAGATCTTGAACACTGAAGCTTTCTTT. It is translated as CAWSVRGPGQILNTEAFF. The variable domain in full, with the rest retrieved from reference TRBV30 and TRBJ1-1, is SQTIHQWPATLVQPVGSPLSLECTVEGTSNPNLYWYRQAAGRGLQLLFYSVGIGQISSEVPQNLSASRPQDRQFILSSKKLLLSDSGFYLCAWSVRGPGQILNTEAFFGQGTRLTVV.